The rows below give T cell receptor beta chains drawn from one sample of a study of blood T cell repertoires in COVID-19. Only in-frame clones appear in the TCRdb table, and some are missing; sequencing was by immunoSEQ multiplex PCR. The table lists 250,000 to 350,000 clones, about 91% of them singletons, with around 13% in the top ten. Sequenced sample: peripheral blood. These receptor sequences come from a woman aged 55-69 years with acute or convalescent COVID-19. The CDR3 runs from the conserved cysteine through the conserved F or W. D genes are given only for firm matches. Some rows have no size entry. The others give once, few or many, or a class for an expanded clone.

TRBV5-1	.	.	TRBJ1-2	TGCGCCAGCAGTTACTCGGGGGAGAAGTATGGCTACACCTTC	CASSYSGEKYGYTF
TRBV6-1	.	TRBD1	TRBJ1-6	TGTGCCAGCAGTGAGGGGACAGGGGGCGCGGGGGATTCACCCCTCCACTTT	CASSEGTGGAGDSPLHF
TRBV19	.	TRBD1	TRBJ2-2	TGTGCCAGTAGTCAGATTGATACAGGGGGCGCCCGAAGGGAGCTGTTTTTT	CASSQIDTGGARRELFF
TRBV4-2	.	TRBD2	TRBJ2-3	TGTGCCAGCAGCCAGGCTCCGGGACTAGCGGGGGGGGGCGCAGATACGCAGTATTTT	CASSQAPGLAGGGADTQYF
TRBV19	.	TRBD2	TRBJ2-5	TGTGCCAGTAGTACAACGATAGCGGGATTGGGGACCCAGTACTTC	CASSTTIAGLGTQYF
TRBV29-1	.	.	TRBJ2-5	TGCAGCGTTGTGGAGCGGCAAGAGACCCAGTACTTC	CSVVERQETQYF
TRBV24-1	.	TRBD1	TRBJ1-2	TGTGCCACCAGTGATGTGCGACAGGGTCAAGGCTACACCTTC	CATSDVRQGQGYTF
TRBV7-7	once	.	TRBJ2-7	TGTGCTAGCAGCCTCGACGACAGCTCCTACGAGCAGTACTTC	CASSLDDSSYEQYF
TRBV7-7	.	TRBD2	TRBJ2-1	TGTGCTAGCAGCTTAGGAGCGGGAGTCCCCTACAATGAGCAGTTCTTC	CASSLGAGVPYNEQFF
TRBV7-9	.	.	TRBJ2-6	TGTGCCAGCAGCCAGGGTACCTCTGGGGCCAACGTCCTGACTTTC	CASSQGTSGANVLTF
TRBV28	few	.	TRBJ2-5	TGTGCCAGCAGCTTCTCTTCAGGGGGGGAGACCCAGTACTTC	CASSFSSGGETQYF
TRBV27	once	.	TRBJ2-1	TGTGCCAGCACACTCCGCGGTGAGCAGTTCTTC	CASTLRGEQFF
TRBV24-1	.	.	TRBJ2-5	TGTGCCACCAGTGTGCCCGGCGGCGAGACCCAGTACTTC	CATSVPGGETQYF
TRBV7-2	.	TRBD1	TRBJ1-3	TGTGCCAGCAGCCCTTACAGGGGCCTAACCTCTGGAAACACCATATATTTT	CASSPYRGLTSGNTIYF
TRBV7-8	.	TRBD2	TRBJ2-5	TGTGCCAGCAACCCTAGCGGGAGAAGCCAAGAGACCCAGTACTTC	CASNPSGRSQETQYF
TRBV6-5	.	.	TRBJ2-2	TGTGCCAGCAGTTACTTTGGCAGGGCGAACACCGGGGAGCTGTTTTTT	CASSYFGRANTGELFF
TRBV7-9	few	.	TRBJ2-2	TGTGCCAGCAGCTTAACAGGAGTCACCGGGGAGCTGTTTTTT	CASSLTGVTGELFF
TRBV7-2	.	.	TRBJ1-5	TGTGCCAGCAGCTCAACCTATTATGGGCCCCAGCATTTT	CASSSTYYGPQHF
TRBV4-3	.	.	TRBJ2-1	TGCGCCAGCAGCCAAGGGTGGAGGGGAGGTAGTGAGCAGTTCTTC	CASSQGWRGGSEQFF
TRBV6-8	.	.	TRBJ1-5	TGTGCCAGCAGTTCCATATCAGACAGCACAGGTAGCAATCAGCCCCAGCATTTT	CASSSISDSTGSNQPQHF
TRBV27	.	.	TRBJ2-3	TGTGCCAGCAGTTTCGGAGCGTTCCTTAGCACAGATACGCAGTATTTT	CASSFGAFLSTDTQYF
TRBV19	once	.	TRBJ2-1	TGTGCCAGTAGTATCTTGGACTCCTTCAATGAGCAGTTCTTC	CASSILDSFNEQFF
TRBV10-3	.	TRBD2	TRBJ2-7	TGTGCCTCCGCCCCCTCGCTAGCGGTCTACGAGCAGTACTTC	CASAPSLAVYEQYF
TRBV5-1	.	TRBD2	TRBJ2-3	TGCGCCAGCAGCATAACTAGCGGGAGTTGGGATACGCAGTATTTT	CASSITSGSWDTQYF
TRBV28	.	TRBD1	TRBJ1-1	TGTGCCAGCAGCGCGACAGGGGTGAAAACTGAAGCTTTCTTT	CASSATGVKTEAFF
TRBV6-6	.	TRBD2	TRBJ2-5	TGTGCCAGCAACGACAGAGGGAGGGTCGGGGAGACCCAGTACTTC	CASNDRGRVGETQYF
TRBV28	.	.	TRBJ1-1	TGTGCCAGCAGCGACTACAGCCGGAACACTGAAGCTTTCTTT	CASSDYSRNTEAFF
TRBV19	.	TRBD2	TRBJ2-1	TGTGCCAGTAGTATGTCCCTAGCGGACGATTACAATGAGCAGTTCTTC	CASSMSLADDYNEQFF
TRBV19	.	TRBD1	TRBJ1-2	TGTGCCAGTAGTACCGGACAGGGGAGCTATGGCTACACCTTC	CASSTGQGSYGYTF
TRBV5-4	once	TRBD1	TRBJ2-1	TGTGCCGGAAGACAGGGGACCAACAATGAGCAGTTCTTC	CAGRQGTNNEQFF
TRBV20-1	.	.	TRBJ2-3	TGCAGTGCTAGTTCTAAGAGGCGTAGCACAGATACGCAGTATTTT	CSASSKRRSTDTQYF
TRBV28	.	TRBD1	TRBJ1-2	TGTGCCAGCACTAGACAGGGCGCTAACTATGGCTACACCTTC	CASTRQGANYGYTF
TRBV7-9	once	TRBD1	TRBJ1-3	TGTGCCAGCAGTTTAGACAGGGTCTCTGGAAACACCATATATTTT	CASSLDRVSGNTIYF
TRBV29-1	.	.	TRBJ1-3	TGCAGCGTAGACAGAGGAAACACCATATATTTT	CSVDRGNTIYF
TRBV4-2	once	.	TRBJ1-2	TGTGCCAGCAGCCAGGGGCTAGGCTATGGCTACACCTTC	CASSQGLGYGYTF
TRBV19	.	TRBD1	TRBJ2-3	TGTGCCAGTAGTATGGGACAGGGGGCTATAAATACGCAGTATTTT	CASSMGQGAINTQYF
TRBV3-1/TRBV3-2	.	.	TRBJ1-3	TGTGCCAGCAGCCACCCGTTAGGCAGGGTCTTCTCTGGAAACACCATATATTTT	CASSHPLGRVFSGNTIYF
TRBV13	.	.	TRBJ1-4	TGTGCCAGCAGCCAGGGCTCTCTTGAACTGTTTTTT	CASSQGSLELFF
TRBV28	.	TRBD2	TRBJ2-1	TGTGCCAGCATACAGACTAGCGGGTTCGCCTACAATGAGCAGTTCTTC	CASIQTSGFAYNEQFF
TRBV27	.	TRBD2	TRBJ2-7	TGTGCCAGCGGTAGCGGGGCATTTCTCTACGAGCAGTACTTC	CASGSGAFLYEQYF
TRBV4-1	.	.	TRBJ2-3	TGCGCCAGCAGCCAGGTCCGGGTAGGTACGCAGTATTTT	CASSQVRVGTQYF
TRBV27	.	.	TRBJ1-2	TGTGCCAGCAGCCCAGGGGATGGCTACACCTTC	CASSPGDGYTF
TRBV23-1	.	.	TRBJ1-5	TGCGCCAGCAGTCAAGGTACGGTTCATAGCAATCAGCCCCAGCATTTT	CASSQGTVHSNQPQHF
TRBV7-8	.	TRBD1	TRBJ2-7	TGTGCCAGCAGCTTAGCTCACAGGGGCTACGAGCAGTACTTC	CASSLAHRGYEQYF
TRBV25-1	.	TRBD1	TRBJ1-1	TGTGCCAGCAGTGAATCCTTGACAGGGAAGAACACTGAAGCTTTCTTT	CASSESLTGKNTEAFF
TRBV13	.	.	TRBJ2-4	TGTGCCAGCAGCCCTTTGCGGGGGCAGGGAGCCAAAAACATTCAGTACTTC	CASSPLRGQGAKNIQYF
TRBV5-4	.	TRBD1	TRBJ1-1	TGTGCCAGCAGCCCACGACAGGGGAACACTGAAGCTTTCTTT	CASSPRQGNTEAFF
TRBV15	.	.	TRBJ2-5	TGTGCCACCAGCGGCTGGGCGGGGGCGACCCAGTACTTC	CATSGWAGATQYF
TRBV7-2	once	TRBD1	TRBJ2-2	TGTGCCAGCAGCTTAAGGGCCAGGGGGCTAGGTACCGGGGAGCTGTTTTTT	CASSLRARGLGTGELFF
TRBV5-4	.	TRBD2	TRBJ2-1	TGTGCCAGCAGCTCCTCTAGCGGGAGTACTGATGAGCAGTTCTTC	CASSSSSGSTDEQFF
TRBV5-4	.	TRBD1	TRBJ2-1	TGTGCCAGCAGCTTAGGACAGGGACCCTACAATGAGCAGTTCTTC	CASSLGQGPYNEQFF
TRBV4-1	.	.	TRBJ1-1	TGCGCCAGCAGCCAAGATGCGAGAGGGTACGCTGAAGCTTTCTTT	CASSQDARGYAEAFF
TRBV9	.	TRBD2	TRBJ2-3	TGTGCCAGCAGCGTAGGGGTTAGCGGGTACACAGATACGCAGTATTTT	CASSVGVSGYTDTQYF
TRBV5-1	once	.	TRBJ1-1	TGCGCCAGCAGCTGGGAGGGTTTCACTGAAGCTTTCTTT	CASSWEGFTEAFF
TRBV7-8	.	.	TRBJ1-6	TGTGCCAGGGAAGGAGACAGTACAAATTCACCCCTCCACTTT	CAREGDSTNSPLHF
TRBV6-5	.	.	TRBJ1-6	TGTGCCAGCAAGGAAGAGGCGAATTCACCCCTCCACTTT	CASKEEANSPLHF
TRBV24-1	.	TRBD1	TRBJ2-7	TGTGCCACCAGTGATCCCCGGGACAGTGACGAGCAGTACTTC	CATSDPRDSDEQYF